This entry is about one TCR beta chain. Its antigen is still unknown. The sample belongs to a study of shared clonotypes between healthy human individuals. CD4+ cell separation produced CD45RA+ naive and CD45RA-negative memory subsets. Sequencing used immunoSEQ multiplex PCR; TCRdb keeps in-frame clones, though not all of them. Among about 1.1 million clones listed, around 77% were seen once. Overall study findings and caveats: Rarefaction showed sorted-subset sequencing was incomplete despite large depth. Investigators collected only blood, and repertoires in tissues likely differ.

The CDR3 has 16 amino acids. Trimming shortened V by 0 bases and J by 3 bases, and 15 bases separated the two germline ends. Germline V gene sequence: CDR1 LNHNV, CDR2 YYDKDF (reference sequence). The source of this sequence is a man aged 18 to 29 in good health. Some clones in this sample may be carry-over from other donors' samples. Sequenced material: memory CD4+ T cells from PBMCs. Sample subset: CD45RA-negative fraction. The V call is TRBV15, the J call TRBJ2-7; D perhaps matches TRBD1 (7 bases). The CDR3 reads CATSRDWQGGSYEQYF. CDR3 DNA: TGTGCCACCAGCAGAGATTGGCAGGGGGGTAGCTACGAGCAGTACTTC. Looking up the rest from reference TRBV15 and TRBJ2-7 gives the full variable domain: DAMVIQNPRYQVTQFGKPVTLSCSQTLNHNVMYWYQQKSSQAPKLLFHYYDKDFNNEADTPDNFQSRRPNTSFCFLDIRSPGLGDTAMYLCATSRDWQGGSYEQYFGPGTRLTVT.